The 25 T cell receptor beta chains in this list originate from one sample, sequenced in a study of T cell clonality in common variable immunodeficiency. Libraries were prepared by immunoSEQ multiplex PCR; TCRdb keeps only in-frame clonotypes and omits some of them. Altogether tens of thousands of clones were found in the sample, and no singletons occur. Sequencing was performed on peripheral blood mononuclear cells. These receptors all stem from a person between 18 and 75 years old in good health.

This clone was seen repeatedly, ten times or more. The CDR3 DNA, read in part, is TGCAGTGCTAGTTGGACAGGGGGTCGGGAGACC. Protein sequence: CSASWTGGRET. The full CDR3 sequence reads CSASWTGGRETQYF. The chain has TRBV20-1 and TRBJ2-5, with TRBD1 identical over 10 bases. With the read ending 3 residues before the CDR3 end, the germline J gene is used to fill in that end. CDR3 length: 14 amino acids. J lost 5 bases, V lost 3 bases, and 6 bases had no gene match. Germline-derived CDR1 and CDR2 are DFQATT and SNEGSKA (reference sequence).

This clone showed up many times. The covered CDR3 bases are TGTGCCAGTAGTATAGATAGGGCCAGGGGGAATTCACCC. Translating gives CASSIDRARGNSP. The complete CDR3 protein is CASSIDRARGNSPLHF. The V gene is TRBV19, the J gene TRBJ1-6, with TRBD1 identical over 7 bases. The read terminates 3 residues ahead of where the CDR3 ends, so the germline J gene completes it. The length of the CDR3 is 16 residues. The V gene end was trimmed by 0 bases and the J gene end by 7 bases; junction bases not matched to a gene: 6. From germline, CDR1 is LNHDA and CDR2 SQIVND (reference sequence).

This clone appeared many times. The sequence runs out 3 residues before the end of the CDR3; the remainder is reconstructed from the germline J gene. J is TRBJ1-1 and V is TRBV5-1; no definite D call. Germline CDR1 is SGHRS and CDR2 is YFSETQ. V gave up 0 bases and J gave up 1 base, with 4 bases separating them. The CDR3 spans 13 residues. The covered CDR3 bases are TGCGCCAGCAGCTTGGGAGCGAACACTGAA. Translated, it gives CASSLGANTE. The CDR3 in its entirety is CASSLGANTEAFF.

This clone was detected ten times or more. The covered CDR3 bases are TGCGCCAGCAGCTTGGGGGGCAAACAAGGAGGGGGCACTGAA. Protein product: CASSLGGKQGGGTE. The complete CDR3 sequence is CASSLGGKQGGGTEAFF. J is TRBJ1-1 and V is TRBV5-1, with D possibly matching TRBD1 (6 bases). Coverage ceases 3 residues before the CDR3 finishes, and the germline J gene fills in the end. The ends were cut back, 0 bases at V and 4 bases at J, with 19 bases in the middle. This CDR3 spans 17 amino acids. Germline CDR1 is SGHRS and CDR2 is YFSETQ.

In this sample, this clone turned up many times. Sequencing ends 3 residues short of the CDR3 end; the germline J gene provides the rest. The chain links TRBV7-3 to TRBJ2-7; 11 bases agree with TRBD1. The CDR3 extends over 14 amino acids. Germline V gene data show CDR1 as SGHTA and CDR2 as FQGTGA. The V gene end was trimmed by 3 bases and the J gene end by 4 bases; junction bases not matched to a gene: 2. CDR3: CASSLDRGPYEQYF. The covered CDR3 bases are TGTGCCAGCAGCTTGGACAGGGGGCCTTACGAG.

This clone was recorded many times. The sequence runs out 3 residues before the end of the CDR3; the remainder is reconstructed from the germline J gene. V and J are TRBV30 and TRBJ2-7, with 12 positions matching TRBD2. In germline, CDR1 is GTSNPN, CDR2 SVGIG (reference sequence). With 0 bases clipped from V and 0 bases from J, the junction kept 12 bases outside the gene matches. The CDR3 is 19 amino acids. This CDR3 reads CAWSVHPLAGGRFSYEQYF. The DNA read from the CDR3 is TGTGCCTGGAGTGTCCACCCTCTAGCGGGAGGGCGATTCTCCTACGAG.

This clone was seen repeatedly, ten times or more. The read comes to an end 3 residues before the CDR3 does, leaving the germline J gene to fill in the end. This chain connects TRBV5-1 to TRBJ2-3; D ambiguous. This CDR3 is 14 amino acids long. Germline CDR1 and CDR2: SGHRS and YFSETQ. The germline V and J ends were trimmed by 0 bases and 2 bases, with 7 bases remaining between them. The CDR3 sequence: CASSLDLSTDTQYF. The covered CDR3 bases are TGCGCCAGCAGCTTGGATCTTTCCACAGATACG.

This clone showed up many times. The CDR3 end falls 3 residues outside the read, so it is completed with the germline J gene. This chain uses TRBV2 with TRBJ1-2; possibly TRBD1 for D (6 bases). CDR1 SNHLY and CDR2 FYNNEI come from the germline V gene. CDR3 length: 14 amino acids. The CDR3 spells CASSAGGRVGSYTF. Partial CDR3 DNA: TGTGCCAGCAGTGCGGGGGGCCGGGTTGGAAGC. Full variable domain (rest looked up from reference TRBV2 and TRBJ1-2): EPEVTQTPSHQVTQMGQEVILRCVPISNHLYFYWYRQILGQKVEFLVSFYNNEISEKSEIFDDQFSVERPDGSNFTLKIRSTKLEDSAMYFCASSAGGRVGSYTFGSGTRLTVV.

In this sample, this clone turned up a few times. The read is 3 residues too short to cover the CDR3 end, so that end is filled in from the germline J gene. The chain couples TRBV30 to TRBJ2-1, with D possibly being TRBD2 (6 bases). The CDR3 is made up of 15 amino acids. Per the germline V gene, CDR1 is GTSNPN and CDR2 is SVGIG (reference sequence). Trimming took off 2 bases at V and 5 bases at J, with 16 bases between the two ends. The CDR3 reads CAWSLGGMGDNEQFF. The DNA read from the CDR3 is TGTGCCTGGAGTCTGGGCGGGATGGGTGACAATGAG.

This clone was seen at least ten times. One end of the junction varies from germline; a read error may be responsible. The CDR3 is cut off 3 residues early in the read; its end comes from the germline J gene. The genes are TRBV5-1 and TRBJ1-2; 7 nucleotides agree with TRBD1. Germline V gene lookup returns CDR1 SGHRS and CDR2 YFSETQ. CDR3 length: 15 residues. The DNA read from the CDR3 is TGCACCAGCAGCTTGGAGACAGGGTCGGGCTATGGC. This translates into CTSSLETGSGYG. The complete CDR3 reads CTSSLETGSGYGYTF.

In this sample, this clone turned up many times. The sequence runs out 3 residues before the end of the CDR3; the remainder is reconstructed from the germline J gene. The chain is built from TRBV28 and TRBJ2-7; D gene uncertain. The CDR3 loop spans 13 amino acids. Germline CDR1 and CDR2: MDHEN and SYDVKM. Trimming removed 4 bases at V and 1 base at J, with 8 bases between. The sequenced CDR3 bases are TGTGCCAGCAGTTCCTACTTTTCCTACGAG. Encoded protein: CASSSYFSYE. In full, the CDR3 reads CASSSYFSYEQYF.

This clone was seen many times. The CDR3 end is not reached by the read, which stops 3 residues before it; the germline J gene fills it in. V gene TRBV2 combines with J gene TRBJ2-2; TRBD2 agrees at 8 bases. CDR1 is SNHLY, CDR2 FYNNEI, per germline. This CDR3 is built from 14 residues. V was pared by 7 bases and J by 7 bases, with 8 bases of the junction left unmatched. CDR3 bases read: TGTGCCAGCACGGGGGGGGGCCAGGTCGGGGAG. Translating it yields CASTGGGQVGE. The full CDR3 is CASTGGGQVGELFF.

This clone was detected many times. CDR3 bases read: TGCAGTGCTTCCGAAGGCCCTGCCTCTGGGGCCAACGTC. Translation gives CSASEGPASGANV. The CDR3 in its entirety is CSASEGPASGANVLTF. The V gene is TRBV20-1, the J gene TRBJ2-6, with D unresolved. The CDR3 end is not reached by the read, which stops 3 residues before it; the germline J gene fills it in. Trimming left V 5 bases short and J 0 bases short, with 14 bases between. In germline, CDR1 is DFQATT, CDR2 SNEGSKA (reference sequence). This CDR3 is built from 16 residues.

In its sample, this clone was seen many times. Read sequence stops 3 residues before the CDR3 end, and the germline J gene provides the missing end. The chain links TRBV12-3 or TRBV12-4 to TRBJ2-7, with 14 bases matching TRBD2. This CDR3 contains 17 residues. V was clipped by 6 bases and J by 2 bases; unmatched bases: 9. CDR3 protein: CASRDMGLAGVTYEQYF. CDR3 bases read: TGTGCCAGCAGGGACATGGGACTAGCGGGAGTAACCTACGAG.

This clone was counted ten times or more. The CDR3 is cut off 3 residues early in the read; its end comes from the germline J gene. V gene TRBV19 combines with J gene TRBJ2-4, with 10 bases identical to TRBD2. The ends lost 5 bases at V and 6 bases at J; junction bases unmatched: 7. The germline CDR1 and CDR2 sequences are LNHDA and SQIVND (reference sequence). This CDR3 comprises 15 residues. CDR3 in amino acids: CASSSSGSRLNIQYF. Partial CDR3 DNA: TGTGCCAGTAGTTCTAGCGGGAGCAGACTAAACATT.

This clone came up many times. Read data end 3 residues before the CDR3 end; the end is taken from the germline J gene. The J gene is TRBJ2-7, the V gene TRBV7-6; D gene ambiguous. Germline V gene sequence: CDR1 SGHVS, CDR2 FNYEAQ. The CDR3 loop spans 13 amino acids. The germline V and J ends were trimmed by 1 base and 2 bases, with 6 bases remaining between them. The CDR3 sequence: CASSLEAPYEQYF. Incomplete CDR3 DNA: TGTGCCAGCAGCTTAGAGGCCCCCTACGAG.

This clone has a count of ten or more. The CDR3 end falls 3 residues outside the read, so it is completed with the germline J gene. This chain links TRBV20-1 with TRBJ2-5, with 9 bases aligning to TRBD2. The CDR3 has 14 residues. CDR1 DFQATT and CDR2 SNEGSKA come from the germline V gene (reference sequence). V lost 6 bases to trimming and J lost 5 bases; unmatched junction nucleotides: 10. Partial CDR3 DNA: TGCAGTGCAAAGGGGGCGGGGGGGCCGGAGACC. Residues: CSAKGAGGPET. The CDR3 reads in full as CSAKGAGGPETQYF.

This clone was recorded many times. The missing CDR3 end, 3 residues past where the read stops, is filled in from the germline J gene. The chain is built from TRBV20-1 and TRBJ2-5; TRBD1 matches at 8 bases. The CDR3 has 14 residues. The trim removed 2 bases at V and 5 bases at J, leaving 7 bases unmatched. Germline V gives CDR1 DFQATT, CDR2 SNEGSKA (reference sequence). The CDR3: CSARPGQAKETQYF. The sequenced part of the CDR3 DNA is TGCAGTGCTAGACCGGGACAGGCCAAGGAGACC.

This clone was seen at least ten times. Read sequence stops 3 residues before the CDR3 end, and the germline J gene provides the missing end. The gene calls are TRBV7-2 and TRBJ2-2; no firm D call. Germline V lookup: CDR1 SGHTA, CDR2 FQGNSA. CDR3 length: 14 amino acids. Trimming shortened V by 0 bases and J by 5 bases, and 7 bases separated the two germline ends. CDR3 sequence: CASSLAGRTGELFF. The CDR3 DNA, read in part, is TGTGCCAGCAGCTTAGCAGGGCGAACCGGGGAG.

This clone was recorded at least ten times. The read gets to within 3 residues of the CDR3 end, and the germline J gene fills in the rest. The rearrangement links TRBV20-1 to TRBJ1-1, with D possibly TRBD1 on 5 matching bases. CDR1 is DFQATT and CDR2 is SNEGSKA in the germline V gene (reference sequence). V lost 5 bases to trimming and J lost 4 bases, with 8 bases between them. CDR3 length: 11 residues. The sequenced CDR3 bases are TGCAGTGCTTGGACAAGCACTGAA. The encoded protein is CSAWTSTE. The full CDR3 protein reads CSAWTSTEAFF.

This clone was counted ten times or more. The read ends 3 residues early relative to the CDR3; the germline J gene fills the gap. The rearrangement joins TRBV5-4 to TRBJ2-7; 9 positions agree with TRBD2. J gave up 0 bases and V 2 bases, and 6 bases lay outside the gene matches. The CDR3 runs 16 residues. CDR1 is SGHNT and CDR2 is YYREEE in the germline V gene (reference sequence). The sequenced part of the CDR3 DNA is TGTGCCAGCAGCTTCAAAGCGGGGGGCGGCTCCTACGAG. Encoded protein: CASSFKAGGGSYE. The CDR3 as a whole reads CASSFKAGGGSYEQYF. Complete variable domain (other parts from reference TRBV5-4 and TRBJ2-7): ETGVTQSPTHLIKTRGQQVTLRCSSQSGHNTVSWYQQALGQGPQFIFQYYREEENGRGNFPPRFSGLQFPNYSSELNVNALELDDSALYLCASSFKAGGGSYEQYFGPGTRLTVT.

In its sample, this clone was seen many times. From the germline J gene comes the end of the CDR3, since the read stops 3 residues before it. V gene TRBV5-6 combines with J gene TRBJ1-1; D is possibly TRBD1 (5 bases). Trimming removed 4 bases at V and 1 base at J, with 14 bases between. Germline CDR1 reads SGHDT; CDR2 reads YYEEEE. This CDR3 has 15 amino acids. The CDR3 bases that were read are TGTGCCAGCAGCCCCTCTAGTAGGGGGAACACTGAA. Translation: CASSPSSRGNTE. The whole CDR3 sequence reads CASSPSSRGNTEAFF.

Ten or more counts support this clone. The CDR3 end lies 3 residues beyond the end of the read and is filled in from the germline J gene. The chain uses TRBV12-3 or TRBV12-4 and TRBJ2-7; 7 positions match TRBD2. The CDR3 spans 14 residues. V shed 2 bases and J 2 bases; nucleotides not matched to a gene: 3. The sequenced part of the CDR3 DNA is TGTGCCAGCAGTTTATCAGCGGGGCCCTACGAG. Translated, it gives CASSLSAGPYE. The complete CDR3 sequence is CASSLSAGPYEQYF.

In regard to this clone: The read finishes 3 residues shy of the CDR3 end, and the germline J gene is used to complete it. V and J are TRBV19 and TRBJ2-7; a possible D gene is TRBD1 (5 bases). The CDR3 is 14 residues long. Trimming removed 7 bases at V and 0 bases at J, with 13 bases between. Germline CDR1 is LNHDA and CDR2 is SQIVND (reference sequence). The DNA read from the CDR3 is TGTGCCAGTACCGACTTGGACAACTCCTACGAG. It yields the protein CASTDLDNSYE. In full, the CDR3 is CASTDLDNSYEQYF.

At least ten counts were recorded for this clone. The sequenced fragment ends 3 residues before the CDR3 boundary, so the rest is inferred from the germline J gene. The V and J genes are TRBV6-1 and TRBJ1-3; no clear D. The CDR3 sequence is 14 residues long. Trimming removed 3 bases from V and 0 bases from J, with 6 bases in between. Germline CDR1 is MNHNS and CDR2 is SASEGT. This CDR3 is CASSDGSSGNTIYF. The sequenced CDR3 bases are TGTGCCAGCAGTGATGGCAGCTCTGGAAACACC.